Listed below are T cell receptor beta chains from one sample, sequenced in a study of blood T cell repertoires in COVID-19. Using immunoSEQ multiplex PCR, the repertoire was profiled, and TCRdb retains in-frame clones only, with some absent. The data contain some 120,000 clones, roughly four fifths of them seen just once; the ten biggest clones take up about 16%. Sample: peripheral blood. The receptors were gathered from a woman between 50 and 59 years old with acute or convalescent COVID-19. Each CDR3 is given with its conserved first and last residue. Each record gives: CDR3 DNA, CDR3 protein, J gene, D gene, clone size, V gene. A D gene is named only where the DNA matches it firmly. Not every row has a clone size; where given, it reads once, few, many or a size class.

TGTGCCAGCAGTTTAGGACAGTCGAACACTGAAGCTTTCTTT,CASSLGQSNTEAFF,TRBJ1-1,-,-,TRBV28
TGTGCCAGCAGTGATATGGGGACATATGCCTACGAGCAGTACTTC,CASSDMGTYAYEQYF,TRBJ2-7,-,-,TRBV2
TGTGCCAGCAGCTTGGTTGCAGGCCTCACTTCCTATGGCTACACCTTC,CASSLVAGLTSYGYTF,TRBJ1-2,-,few,TRBV6-2/TRBV6-3
TGTGCCAGCAGTTTGACAGGTCACTATGGCTACACCTTC,CASSLTGHYGYTF,TRBJ1-2,-,-,TRBV11-2
TGCAGCGTGACAGGGACGGACGGCGTGGGGAACACCGGGGAGCTGTTTTTT,CSVTGTDGVGNTGELFF,TRBJ2-2,TRBD1,-,TRBV29-1
TGTGCCAGCAGCTTCCCCCAACGGGACACTGAAGCTTTCTTT,CASSFPQRDTEAFF,TRBJ1-1,-,-,TRBV5-6
TGTGCCAGCCGCCTGGGGGGGTTGGCTGAAAAACTGTTTTTT,CASRLGGLAEKLFF,TRBJ1-4,-,-,TRBV6-5
TGTGCCAGCACCCCAGGTCAGAAAGGGACCCAGTACTTC,CASTPGQKGTQYF,TRBJ2-5,-,few,TRBV6-5
TGTGCCAGTAGTAAAAAGCGGGGGGGCACCGGGGAGCTGTTTTTT,CASSKKRGGTGELFF,TRBJ2-2,TRBD2,-,TRBV19
TGCGCCAGCAGCCGAAGGTCTACAGGCGCACGAGCCTACGAGCAGTACTTC,CASSRRSTGARAYEQYF,TRBJ2-7,-,-,TRBV5-1
TGCGCCAGCAGTTCTTTGAGACATCTCCCGGTGCAGGCAAGCTCTGGAAACACCATATATTTT,CASSSLRHLPVQASSGNTIYF,TRBJ1-3,-,-,TRBV5-1
TGTGCCAGCAGCCTAGGACAGTCCTCAACTAATGAAAAACTGTTTTTT,CASSLGQSSTNEKLFF,TRBJ1-4,-,-,TRBV13
TGTGCCAGCAGCCCGGGGGGACAGGGACTGTTTTTT,CASSPGGQGLFF,TRBJ1-4,TRBD1,-,TRBV4-2
TGTGCCAGCAGTTTAGCGTCTGGCGGTGGTCTCACCTTC,CASSLASGGGLTF,TRBJ1-2,-,-,TRBV12-3/TRBV12-4
TGTGCCAGCAGCCAAAACGCAGGGGACACCGGGGAGCTGTTTTTT,CASSQNAGDTGELFF,TRBJ2-2,-,-,TRBV4-2
TGTGCCAGCAGTGAAGCTATCTCTGGGGCCAACGTCCTGACTTTC,CASSEAISGANVLTF,TRBJ2-6,-,-,TRBV2
TGTGCCATCAGTGAGGGGGGGAGCTACGAGCAGTACTTC,CAISEGGSYEQYF,TRBJ2-7,-,once,TRBV10-3
TGCAGCGTTGAAAGACTAGCGGTAAACGGTGAGCAGTTCTTC,CSVERLAVNGEQFF,TRBJ2-1,TRBD2,-,TRBV29-1
TGTGCTAGTGGTTTGGTAAAGAGGACCATTGACCCCGCAGGGGAGAATTCACCCCTCCACTTT,CASGLVKRTIDPAGENSPLHF,TRBJ1-6,-,-,TRBV12-5
TGTGCCAGCAGCCAAGGACAGGGGGCAGAGACCCAGTACTTC,CASSQGQGAETQYF,TRBJ2-5,TRBD1,-,TRBV3-1/TRBV3-2
TGCGCCAGCAGTGAGCTAGGGGACACCGGGGAGCTGTTTTTT,CASSELGDTGELFF,TRBJ2-2,-,few,TRBV10-2
TGCGCCAGCAGCTGGGGAGTGGAAGGGAACTATGGCTACACCTTC,CASSWGVEGNYGYTF,TRBJ1-2,-,-,TRBV5-1
TGTGCCAGCAGTGAAGGAGTGACAGGGGGTTTCTACGAGCAGTACTTC,CASSEGVTGGFYEQYF,TRBJ2-7,TRBD1,-,TRBV6-1
TGTGCCAGCAGCTCCTCGACAGAGAATCAGTACTTC,CASSSSTENQYF,TRBJ2-7,-,-,TRBV11-2
TGCGCCAGCAGATTGGGACAGGGGAGTGCAACTAATGAAAAACTGTTTTTT,CASRLGQGSATNEKLFF,TRBJ1-4,TRBD1,-,TRBV5-1
TGTGCCAGCAGCGTATTGAGCGGGGGTTCCTATGGCTACACCTTC,CASSVLSGGSYGYTF,TRBJ1-2,-,-,TRBV9